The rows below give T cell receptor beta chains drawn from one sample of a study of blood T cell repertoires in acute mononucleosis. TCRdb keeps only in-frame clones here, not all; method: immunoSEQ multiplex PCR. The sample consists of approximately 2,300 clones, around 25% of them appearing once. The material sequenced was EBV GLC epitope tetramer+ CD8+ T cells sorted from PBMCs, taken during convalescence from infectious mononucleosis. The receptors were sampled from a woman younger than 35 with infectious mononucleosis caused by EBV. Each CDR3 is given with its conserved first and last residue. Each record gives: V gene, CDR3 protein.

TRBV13 CASSPDTLYGYTF
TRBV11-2 CASLAWVAGGNEQYF
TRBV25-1 CASSPTSGSIYEQYF
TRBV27 CASSIQAGGLGNTGELFF
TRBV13 CASSLTGTFRGYTF
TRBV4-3 CASSLVAMYYEQYF
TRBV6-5 CASSYSVTDTGELFFF
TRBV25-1 CASSATGGDEQFF
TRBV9 CASSTPSGSSPYEQYF
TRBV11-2 CASSPTSGSIYEQYF
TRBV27 CASSLAWVAGGNEQYF
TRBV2 CASGSRPDTQYF
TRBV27 CASSYSAGVGETQYF
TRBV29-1 CSVPPVTDYNELFF
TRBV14 CASQSPGGTQYF
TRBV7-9 CASSTPSGSSPYEQYF
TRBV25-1 CASSERSAWESTEAFF
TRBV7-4 CASSFHRLAGGNNEQFF
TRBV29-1 CSVGTGENEKLFF
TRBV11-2 CASSDEGGPYGYTF
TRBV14 CACSQSPGGSQYF
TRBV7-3 CASSFWDRDNYGYTF
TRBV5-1 CAIIPGLAGGLWLFNEQFF
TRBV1 CTSARISGRRDEFF
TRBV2 CASSGETQYF
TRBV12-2 CASRIQRTPHKSRANVLTF
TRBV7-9 CASSLHPPHEQYF
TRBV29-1 CCGGTGGTNEKLFF
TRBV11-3 CASSTPSGSSPYEQYF
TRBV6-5 CASSYSAGVGETQYF
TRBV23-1 CASCQSWVGSGLFSVNNEQFF
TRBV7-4 CASSLGLAGVGYEQYF
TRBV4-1 CASSLAWVAGGNEQYF
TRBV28 CASSLGAGGPYTEAFF
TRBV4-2 CASSLSPPWWGYNEQFF
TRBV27 CASSIIAGGDTQYF
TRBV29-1 CSVGTGELMKNCFF
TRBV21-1 CASSNLPGNNTGELFFF
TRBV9 CASSTGLAGKSSYNEQFF
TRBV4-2 CASQIAGSYEQYF
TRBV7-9 CASALGYGYTF
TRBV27 CASSSESRDTQYF
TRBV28 CASSILAGGLGNTGELFF
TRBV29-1 CSVDGTSIYNEQFF
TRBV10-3 CASSYSPRDPAYEQYF
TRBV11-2 CGSSPVQVLGEKLFF
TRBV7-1 CASGVLPGNEQFF
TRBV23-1 CASSSRLAGFYEQYF
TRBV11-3 CASSKGPAGGPREQFF
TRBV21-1 CASSATGGDEQFF